Reported below is one T cell receptor beta chain. Trimming removed 5 bases from V and 2 bases from J; junction bases left unmatched: 9. This CDR3 region has 16 residues. Germline CDR1 SGHAT, CDR2 FQNNGV. The sample originates from a study of human T cells and chemical hapten exposure. Study-wide context: Small differences in pooled library volume mainly drove the variation in TCR yields per sample.

During construction of the library, unique molecular identifiers were attached to individual cDNA molecules for quantitative, reproducible TCR counting. Methods used by the authors: Samples held a median of around 100,000 TCRs, range about 23,224–750,000. TCRdb itself ran the 5' RACE reads through MiXCR, one entry per CDR3 protein. It is TCRdb's table, rather than the study itself, that gives the V and J calls and clone size. The profile shows 95,000 to 120,000 distinct CDR3 sequences, around 20% of them singletons. Extraction yielded total RNA from whole blood (unfractionated). The clonotype was recovered from a human donor in good health. The V gene is TRBV11-2, the J gene TRBJ2-5, with 9 bases identical to TRBD2. CDR3 DNA: TGTGCCAGCAGCCGAGGGACTAGCCTCCTTCAAGAGACCCAGTACTTC. Translating it yields CASSRGTSLLQETQYF. Variable domain in full (rest from reference TRBV11-2 and TRBJ2-5): EAGVAQSPRYKIIEKRQSVAFWCNPISGHATLYWYQQILGQGPKLLIQFQNNGVVDDSQLPKDRFSAERLKGVDSTLKIQPAKLEDSAVYLCASSRGTSLLQETQYFGPGTRLLVL.